Presented here are 9 T cell receptor beta chains from one specimen sequenced in a study of blood T cells in healthy people across ages (dated by TCRdb to about 2015). The protocol used for the library was 5' RACE. Sequencing took place on an Illumina HiSeq 2500. A second PCR of roughly 7 to 12 cycles was run with a J-beta primer mix and a sample-barcoded 5' primer. Clones were called with MiXCR by TCRdb after fastp trimmed the public reads at Q25, and only in-frame beta chains were retained. Merged by CDR3 protein, the rows form single entries marked with the most common genes and DNA. For this sample the table gives about 800,000 distinct CDR3 sequences, of which nearly 60% were detected only once. The ten largest clones add up to about 20% of the sample. The sequenced material came from blood. The source of these receptors is a young man in good health.

CDR3 region: CASSLVDRAYEQYF. The CDR3 bases are TGCGCCAGCAGCTTGGTAGACAGAGCCTACGAGCAGTACTTC. The rearrangement uses TRBV5-1 and TRBJ2-7, with D maybe TRBD1 (5 bases). Germline lookup yields CDR1 SGHRS and CDR2 YFSETQ. V was pared by 0 bases and J by 2 bases, with 9 bases between. The CDR3 runs 14 residues.

The rearrangement links TRBV6-2 or TRBV6-3 to TRBJ2-7; possible D gene TRBD2, 5 bases. The CDR3 runs to 14 residues. Germline V gives CDR1 MNHEY, CDR2 SVGEGT. The V and J ends lost 1 base and 3 bases respectively, with 10 bases between them. As DNA, the CDR3 is TGTGCCAGCAGTTACTACGGGGAAGGCTACGAGCAGTACTTC. Protein product: CASSYYGEGYEQYF.

The V and J genes are TRBV6-5 and TRBJ2-5; 10 bases agree with TRBD1. The length of the CDR3 is 14 residues. Germline lookup yields CDR1 MNHEY and CDR2 SVGAGI. The J segment lost 13 bases and the V segment lost 5 bases, leaving 13 bases of the junction unmatched. CDR3 nucleotides: TGTGCCAGCAGTCACCGGACAGGGGGACCGGGGTTGTACTTC. Translating gives CASSHRTGGPGLYF.

This chain uses TRBV7-9 with TRBJ2-1; D is possibly TRBD2 (6 bases). The CDR3 totals 13 residues. V gave up 11 bases and J gave up 6 bases, with 17 bases separating them. Germline-derived CDR1 and CDR2 are SEHNR and FQNEAQ (reference sequence). CDR3 nucleotide sequence: TGTGCCGGGGGACTCTACGGGCTCAATGAGCAGTTCTTC. The encoded protein is CAGGLYGLNEQFF.

The J gene is TRBJ2-7, the V gene TRBV3-1, with D perhaps matching TRBD2 (6 bases). This CDR3 comprises 14 residues. CDR1 is LGHDT, CDR2 YNNKEL, per germline (reference sequence). Trimming pared 3 bases from V and 5 bases from J, leaving 14 bases between. CDR3 amino acids: CASSHREKVNEQYF. The CDR3 DNA reads as TGTGCCAGCAGCCATCGGGAGAAGGTAAACGAGCAGTACTTC.

This clonotype is a singleton in its sample. The chain links TRBV7-2 to TRBJ2-5; D gene unclear. V shed 5 bases and J shed 2 bases, with 12 bases lying between them. The germline V gene has CDR1 SGHTA and CDR2 FQGNSA. The CDR3 length is 14 residues. The CDR3 DNA sequence: TGTGCCAGCAGCAAAGAGATCAGACAAGAGACCCAGTACTTC. This translates into CASSKEIRQETQYF.

The table lists this clonotype with a few counts. The chain carries TRBV29-1 and TRBJ2-3; D call uncertain. The CDR3 covers 13 residues. V was shortened by 2 bases and J by 6 bases, with 12 bases between the two germline ends. Germline V CDR1 and CDR2: SQVTM, ANQGSEA. CDR3 sequence reads: CSVESLERDTQYF. CDR3 in DNA: TGCAGCGTTGAAAGCCTAGAACGGGATACGCAGTATTTT.

This clonotype was recorded a few times. The V call is TRBV7-3, the J call TRBJ1-1; no firm D call. The CDR3 has 13 amino acids. Per germline, CDR1 SGHTA and CDR2 FQGTGA. Trimming took off 2 bases at V and 3 bases at J, with 7 bases between the two ends. The CDR3 sequence is CASSLFPYTEAFF. The CDR3, as DNA: TGTGCCAGCAGCTTATTTCCGTACACTGAAGCTTTCTTT.

J is TRBJ2-3 and V is TRBV20-1, with D unresolved. This CDR3 comprises 13 residues. Germline lookup yields CDR1 DFQATT and CDR2 SNEGSKA (reference sequence). V lost 0 bases, J lost 2 bases, and 6 bases lay in between. Written as DNA, the CDR3 is TGCAGTGCTAGAGAACAGTACACAGATACGCAGTATTTT. Its translation is CSAREQYTDTQYF.